This T cell receptor beta chain appears in the sequencing data of a study of blood T cell repertoires in COVID-19. The CDR3 spans 16 residues. Germline V CDR1 and CDR2: SQVTM, ANQGSEA. The V gene lost 2 bases and the J gene lost 0 bases, with 11 bases spanning the gap. Method: immunoSEQ multiplex PCR; TCRdb's copy keeps in-frame clones and lacks some. In the table there are a few hundred thousand clones, 92% of which are singletons. V gene TRBV29-1 combines with J gene TRBJ2-6, with D maybe TRBD1 (6 bases). The origin of this receptor is a woman in her 30s who had recovered from COVID-19. The sample comprised PBMCs or T cells enriched from blood (not recorded which). CDR3 DNA: TGCAGCGTTGAACCTACAGGGAGCTCTGGGGCCAACGTCCTGACTTTC. It yields the protein CSVEPTGSSGANVLTF.